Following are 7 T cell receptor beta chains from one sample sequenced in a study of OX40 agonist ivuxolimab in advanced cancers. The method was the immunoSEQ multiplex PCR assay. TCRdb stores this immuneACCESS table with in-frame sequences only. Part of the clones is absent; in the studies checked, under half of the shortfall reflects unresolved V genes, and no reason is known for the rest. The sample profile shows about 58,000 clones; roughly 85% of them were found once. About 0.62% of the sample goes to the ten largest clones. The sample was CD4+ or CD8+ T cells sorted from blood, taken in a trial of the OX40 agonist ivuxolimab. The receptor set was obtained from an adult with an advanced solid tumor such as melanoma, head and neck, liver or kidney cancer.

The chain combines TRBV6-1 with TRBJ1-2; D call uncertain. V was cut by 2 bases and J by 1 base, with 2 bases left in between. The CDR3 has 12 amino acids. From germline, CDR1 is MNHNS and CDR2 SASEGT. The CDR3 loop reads CASSEFNYGYTF. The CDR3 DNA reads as TGTGCCAGCAGTGAATTTAACTATGGCTACACCTTC.

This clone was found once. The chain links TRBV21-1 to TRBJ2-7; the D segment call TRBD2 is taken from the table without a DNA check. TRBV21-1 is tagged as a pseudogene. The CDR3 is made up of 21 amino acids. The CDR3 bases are TGTGCCAGCAGCAAAGCTGGGACTAGCGACGTCGGTGCGCAGCAGGCTTACGAGCAGTACTTC. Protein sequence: CASSKAGTSDVGAQQAYEQYF.

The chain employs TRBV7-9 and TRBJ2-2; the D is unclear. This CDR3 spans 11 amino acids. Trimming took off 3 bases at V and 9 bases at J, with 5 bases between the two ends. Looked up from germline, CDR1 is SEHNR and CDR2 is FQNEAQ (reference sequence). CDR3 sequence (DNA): TGTGCCAGCAGCTTTTCCCGGGAGCTGTTTTTT. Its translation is CASSFSRELFF.

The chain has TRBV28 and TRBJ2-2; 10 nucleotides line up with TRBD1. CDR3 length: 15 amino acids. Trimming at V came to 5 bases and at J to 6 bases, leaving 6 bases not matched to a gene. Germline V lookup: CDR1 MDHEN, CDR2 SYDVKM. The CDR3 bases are TGTGCCAGCAGTGGCCCCGGGACAGGGGCCGGGGAGCTGTTTTTT. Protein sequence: CASSGPGTGAGELFF.

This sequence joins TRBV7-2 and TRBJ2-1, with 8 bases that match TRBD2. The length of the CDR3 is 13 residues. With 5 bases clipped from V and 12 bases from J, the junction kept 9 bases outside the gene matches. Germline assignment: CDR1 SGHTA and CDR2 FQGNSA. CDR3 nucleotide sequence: TGTGCCAGCAGCCCGGGGGGGGCTCCCATGCAGTTCTTC. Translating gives CASSPGGAPMQFF. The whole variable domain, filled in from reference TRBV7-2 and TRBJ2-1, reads GAGVSQSPSNKVTEKGKDVELRCDPISGHTALYWYRQSLGQGLEFLIYFQGNSAPDKSGLPSDRFSAERTGGSVSTLTIQRTQQEDSAVYLCASSPGGAPMQFFGPGTRLTVL.

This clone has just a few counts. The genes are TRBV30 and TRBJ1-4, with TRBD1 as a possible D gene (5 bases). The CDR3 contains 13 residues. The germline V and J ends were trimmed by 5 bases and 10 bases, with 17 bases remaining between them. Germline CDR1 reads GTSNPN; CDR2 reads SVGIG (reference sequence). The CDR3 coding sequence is TGTGCCTGGGCCATGGGGCCTCAGGGAAAACTGTTTTTT. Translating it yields CAWAMGPQGKLFF. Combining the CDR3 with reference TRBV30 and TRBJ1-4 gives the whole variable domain SQTIHQWPATLVQPVGSPLSLECTVEGTSNPNLYWYRQAAGRGLQLLFYSVGIGQISSEVPQNLSASRPQDRQFILSSKKLLLSDSGFYLCAWAMGPQGKLFFGSGTQLSVL.

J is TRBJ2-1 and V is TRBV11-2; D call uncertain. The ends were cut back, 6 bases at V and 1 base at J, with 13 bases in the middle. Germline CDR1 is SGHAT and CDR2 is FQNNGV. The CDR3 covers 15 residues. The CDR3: CASRFLSPSYNEQFF. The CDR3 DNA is TGTGCCAGCAGGTTCCTATCTCCTTCCTACAATGAGCAGTTCTTC.